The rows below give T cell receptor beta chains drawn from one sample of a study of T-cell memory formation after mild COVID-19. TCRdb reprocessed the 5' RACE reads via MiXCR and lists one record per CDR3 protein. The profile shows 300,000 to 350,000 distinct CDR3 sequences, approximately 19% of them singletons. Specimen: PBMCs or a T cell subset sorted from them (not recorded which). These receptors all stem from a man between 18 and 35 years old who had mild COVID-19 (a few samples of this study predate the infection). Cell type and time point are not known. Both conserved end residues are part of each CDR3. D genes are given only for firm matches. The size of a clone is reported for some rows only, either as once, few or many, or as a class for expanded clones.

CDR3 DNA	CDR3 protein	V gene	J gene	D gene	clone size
TGTGCCAGCAGAACCAATCTACAGGGGTCGGTTGCACCCCTCCACTTT	CASRTNLQGSVAPLHF	TRBV6-2/TRBV6-3	TRBJ1-6	TRBD1	.
TGTGCCAGCAGCTTAGTCCCAGGGGATAACTATGGCTACACCTTC	CASSLVPGDNYGYTF	TRBV7-2	TRBJ1-2	.	few
TGTGCCAGCAGCTTAGCGGAGTCCCGGTATAGCAATCAGCCCCAGCATTTT	CASSLAESRYSNQPQHF	TRBV7-2	TRBJ1-5	.	.
TGTGCCAGCAGCTTAATGGGTGAAGCTTTCTTT	CASSLMGEAFF	TRBV11-2	TRBJ1-1	.	few
TGTGCCAGCAGCGCCCGGGGGATACACACAGATACGCAGTATTTT	CASSARGIHTDTQYF	TRBV6-4	TRBJ2-3	.	.
TGTGCCATCAGTGAGTCGAAACCGAACACTGAAGCTTTCTTT	CAISESKPNTEAFF	TRBV10-3	TRBJ1-1	.	few
TGTGCCAGCAGCACGGACAGGGACCAAGAGACCCAGTACTTC	CASSTDRDQETQYF	TRBV28	TRBJ2-5	TRBD1	.
TGTGCCAGCAGCCCGTCTTCCGGACAGGGCACAGATACGCAGTATTTT	CASSPSSGQGTDTQYF	TRBV7-6	TRBJ2-3	TRBD1	few
TGTGCCAGCAGTTTAAGGGTCGGCGTAGGGGGTACGCAGTATTTT	CASSLRVGVGGTQYF	TRBV12-3/TRBV12-4	TRBJ2-3	.	.
TGTGCCAGCAGTTACCTCCTTGGAGGAAACATTCAGTACTTC	CASSYLLGGNIQYF	TRBV6-5	TRBJ2-4	.	few
TGTGCCAGCAGTCCCCCGCGTTCTGGGGCCAACGTCCTGACTTTC	CASSPPRSGANVLTF	TRBV12-3/TRBV12-4	TRBJ2-6	.	.
TGTGCCAGCCGCACTGGGCGACTTTCCGCGAACACCGGGGAGCTGTTTTTT	CASRTGRLSANTGELFF	TRBV6-5	TRBJ2-2	.	.
TGTGCCAGCAGCTTAGGAGCGATACAAGAGACCCAGTACTTC	CASSLGAIQETQYF	TRBV7-6	TRBJ2-5	.	many
TGCGCCAGCATGAGGACAGGGCGGGGGAACACTGAAGCTTTCTTT	CASMRTGRGNTEAFF	TRBV10-2	TRBJ1-1	TRBD1	.
TGTGCCAGCAGGGGGTCAAGGGAGACCCAGTACTTC	CASRGSRETQYF	TRBV6-1	TRBJ2-5	.	.
TGCAGTGAGGGGACTAGCGGTTACGAGCAGTACTTC	CSEGTSGYEQYF	TRBV20-1	TRBJ2-7	TRBD2	.
TGTGCCAGCAGTGAAGGGGTTTCCGGGGAGCTGTTTTTT	CASSEGVSGELFF	TRBV2	TRBJ2-2	.	few
TGTGCCAGCAGTTTACGAGCAGAAGAAGCTTTCTTT	CASSLRAEEAFF	TRBV12-3/TRBV12-4	TRBJ1-1	.	many
TGTGCCAGCAGGGGCACGGCTTATGGCTACACCTTC	CASRGTAYGYTF	TRBV12-3/TRBV12-4	TRBJ1-2	.	.
TGTGCCAGCAGTGCCCGGACAGGGGCCTACTATTCACCCCTCCACTTT	CASSARTGAYYSPLHF	TRBV2	TRBJ1-6	TRBD1	few
TGTGCCAGCAGTTTAAACTATGGCTACACCTTC	CASSLNYGYTF	TRBV12-3/TRBV12-4	TRBJ1-2	.	many